This T cell receptor (beta chain) was captured by sequencing in a study of Tregs in tolerant kidney transplant recipients. General study points: Activated donor B cell expansion appeared to reveal the most relevant donor-specific TCRbeta repertoire. The small number of patients limits these findings pending further validation. No direct test of biological reproducibility was done here.

The CDR3 loop spans 20 amino acids. The germline CDR1 and CDR2 sequences are MNHEY and SMNVEV (reference sequence). The J segment lost 2 bases and the V segment lost 0 bases, leaving 11 bases of the junction unmatched. Unstimulated regulatory T cells (CD4+CD25+CD127-), CD4+CD25- non-regulatory cells, CD4 and CD8 cells were FACS-sorted from thawed PBMCs. Clones were read by immunoSEQ multiplex PCR, and TCRdb kept only the in-frame ones, dropping some. The sample holds tens of thousands of clones; approximately 82% are singletons and the top ten take more than 4.5%. The sample holds many counts of this clone. What it recognizes is unknown.

This sequence originates from a human donor in good health. This rearrangement joins TRBV27 to TRBJ2-6, with TRBD1 identical over 9 bases. Input material: CD4+ T cells from blood. CDR3: CASSLSKWDRVGAGANVLTF. As DNA, the CDR3 is TGTGCCAGCAGTTTATCGAAGTGGGACAGGGTAGGTGCTGGGGCCAACGTCCTGACTTTC. Together with reference TRBV27 and TRBJ2-6, the CDR3 gives the full variable domain: EAQVTQNPRYLITVTGKKLTVTCSQNMNHEYMSWYRQDPGLGLRQIYYSMNVEVTDKGDVPEGYKVSRKEKRNFPLILESPSPNQTSLYFCASSLSKWDRVGAGANVLTFGAGSRLTVL.